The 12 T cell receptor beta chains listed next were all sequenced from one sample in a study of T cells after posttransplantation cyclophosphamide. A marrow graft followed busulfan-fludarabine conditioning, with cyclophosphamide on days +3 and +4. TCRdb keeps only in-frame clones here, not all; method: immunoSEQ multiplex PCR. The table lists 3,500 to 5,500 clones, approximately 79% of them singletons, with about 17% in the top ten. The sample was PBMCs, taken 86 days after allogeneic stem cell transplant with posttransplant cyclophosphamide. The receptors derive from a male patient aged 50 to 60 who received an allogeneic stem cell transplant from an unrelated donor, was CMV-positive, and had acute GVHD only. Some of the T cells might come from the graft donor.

The CDR3: CASSQRDRGGYTF. CDR3 nucleotides: TGTGCCAGCAGCCAGAGGGACAGGGGAGGCTACACCTTC. The genes are TRBV14 and TRBJ1-2; 10 nucleotides match TRBD1. Germline V gives CDR1 SGHDN, CDR2 FVKESK. The CDR3 consists of 13 residues. Trimming took 3 bases from V and 8 from J; bases not matched to a gene: 3.

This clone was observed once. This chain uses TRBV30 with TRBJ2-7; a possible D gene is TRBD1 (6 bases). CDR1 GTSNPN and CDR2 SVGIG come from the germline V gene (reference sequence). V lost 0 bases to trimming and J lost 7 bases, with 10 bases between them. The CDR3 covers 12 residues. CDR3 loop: CAWSVQGEEQYF. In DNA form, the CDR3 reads TGTGCCTGGAGTGTACAGGGCGAAGAGCAGTACTTC.

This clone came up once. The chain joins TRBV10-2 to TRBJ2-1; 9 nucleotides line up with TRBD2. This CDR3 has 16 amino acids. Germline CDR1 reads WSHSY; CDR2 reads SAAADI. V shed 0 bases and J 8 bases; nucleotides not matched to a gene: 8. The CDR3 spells CASSESVAGDVYEQFF. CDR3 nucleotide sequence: TGCGCCAGCAGTGAGTCGGTAGCGGGAGACGTCTATGAGCAGTTCTTC.

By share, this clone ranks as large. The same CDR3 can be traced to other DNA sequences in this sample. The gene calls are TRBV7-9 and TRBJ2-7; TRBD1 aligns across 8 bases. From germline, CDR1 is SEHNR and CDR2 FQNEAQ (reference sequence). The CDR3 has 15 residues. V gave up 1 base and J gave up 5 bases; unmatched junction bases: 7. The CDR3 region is CASSLDGTGHNEQYF. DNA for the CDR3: TGTGCCAGCAGCTTAGACGGGACAGGCCATAACGAGCAGTACTTC.

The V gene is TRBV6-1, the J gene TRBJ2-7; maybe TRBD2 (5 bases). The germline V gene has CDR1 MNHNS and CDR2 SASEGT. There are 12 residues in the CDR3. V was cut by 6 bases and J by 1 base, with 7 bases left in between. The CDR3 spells CASSGISYEQYF. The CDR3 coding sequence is TGTGCCAGCAGCGGGATTTCCTACGAGCAGTACTTC.

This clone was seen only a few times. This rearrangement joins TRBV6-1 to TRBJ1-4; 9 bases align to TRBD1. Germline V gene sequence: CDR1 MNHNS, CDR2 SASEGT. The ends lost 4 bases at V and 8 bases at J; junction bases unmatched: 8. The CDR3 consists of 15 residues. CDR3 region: CASSALQGAQEKLFF. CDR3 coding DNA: TGTGCCAGCAGTGCACTACAGGGGGCGCAAGAAAAACTGTTTTTT.

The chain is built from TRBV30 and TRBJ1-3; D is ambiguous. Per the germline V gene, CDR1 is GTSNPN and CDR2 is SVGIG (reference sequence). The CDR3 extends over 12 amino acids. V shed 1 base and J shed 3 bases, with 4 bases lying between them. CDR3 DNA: TGTGCCTGGAGTGACATTGGAAACACCATATATTTT. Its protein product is CAWSDIGNTIYF.

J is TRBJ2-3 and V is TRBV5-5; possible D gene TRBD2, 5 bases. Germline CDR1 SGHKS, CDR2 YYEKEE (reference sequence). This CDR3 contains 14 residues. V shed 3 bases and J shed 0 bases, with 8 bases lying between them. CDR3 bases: TGTGCCAGCAGCTGGCGGGTTAGCACAGATACGCAGTATTTT. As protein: CASSWRVSTDTQYF.

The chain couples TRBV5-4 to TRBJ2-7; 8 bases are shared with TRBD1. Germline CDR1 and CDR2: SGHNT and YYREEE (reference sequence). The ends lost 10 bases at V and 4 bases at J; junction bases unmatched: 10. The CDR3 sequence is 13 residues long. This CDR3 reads CASRRQGAYEQYF. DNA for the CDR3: TGTGCCTCCCGGCGGCAGGGGGCTTACGAGCAGTACTTC.

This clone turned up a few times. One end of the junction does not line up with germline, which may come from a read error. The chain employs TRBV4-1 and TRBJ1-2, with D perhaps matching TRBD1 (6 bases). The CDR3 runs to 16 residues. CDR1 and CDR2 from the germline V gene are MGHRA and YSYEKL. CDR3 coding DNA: TGTGCCAGCAGCCAAGCTTCGGACAGCACGGTCGGAGGCTACACCTTC. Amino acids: CASSQASDSTVGGYTF.

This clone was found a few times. The CDR3 region has the DNA TGCGCCAGCCGATCTAGTCTGGGACAGGGGTTGTTCGAGCAGTACTTC. Protein sequence: CASRSSLGQGLFEQYF. This chain joins TRBV5-1 and TRBJ2-7; 10 bases map to TRBD1. The V gene's germline CDR1 is SGHRS and CDR2 YFSETQ. V shed 7 bases, J shed 6 bases, and the junction held 16 bases outside the gene matches. The CDR3 has 16 residues.

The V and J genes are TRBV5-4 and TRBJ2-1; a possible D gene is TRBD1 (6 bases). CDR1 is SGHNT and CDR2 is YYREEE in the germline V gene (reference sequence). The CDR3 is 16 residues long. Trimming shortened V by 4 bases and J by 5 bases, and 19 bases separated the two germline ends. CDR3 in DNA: TGTGCCAGCAGCCAAGATCTGACAGGCTTTAACAATGAGCAGTTCTTC. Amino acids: CASSQDLTGFNNEQFF. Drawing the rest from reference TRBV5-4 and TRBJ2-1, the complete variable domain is ETGVTQSPTHLIKTRGQQVTLRCSSQSGHNTVSWYQQALGQGPQFIFQYYREEENGRGNFPPRFSGLQFPNYSSELNVNALELDDSALYLCASSQDLTGFNNEQFFGPGTRLTVL.